In this sample, the clone carrying this TCR beta chain turned up a few times. The antigen remains undetermined. The source of the sample is a study of T cells in Graves' hyperthyroidism and ophthalmopathy. Notes on the study in general: Also found in blood were most expanded thyroid clonotypes above 0.001. A 13 V-J signature model discriminated ophthalmopathy versus stable hyperthyroidism.

For the diagnoses, clinical symptoms, serum thyroxine and TRAb, thyroid ultrasound and orbital computed tomography were used. Authors of the study amplified TCR beta CDR3 regions from RNA transcripts. The study used the HTBI primer set for a first-round RT-PCR of the TCR CDR3. In TCRdb, the multiplex PCR reads were re-called with MiXCR into one record per CDR3 protein. The repertoire holds approximately 600,000 distinct CDR3 sequences, with around 20% as singletons. Material for sequencing was blood. The receptor was derived from a man under 40 with Graves' ophthalmopathy.

The CDR3 protein is CASSPQVNSNTEAFF. CDR3 nucleotides: TGTGCCAGCAGCCCCCAGGTGAATTCGAACACTGAAGCTTTCTTT. This chain uses TRBV7-9 with TRBJ1-1; D is ambiguous. Germline V gene data show CDR1 as SEHNR and CDR2 as FQNEAQ (reference sequence). Trimming shortened V by 5 bases and J by 1 base, and 14 bases separated the two germline ends. This CDR3 region has 15 residues.